What follows is one TCR beta chain and its context. This sample was included in a study of blood T cell repertoires in COVID-19. Study overall: Researchers got acute and convalescent COVID-19 samples from the United States, Italy and Spain. PBMCs, B-cell-depleted T cells, or T cells provided the cDNA or gDNA that made up the material.

The authors' processing: Reference gene primer amplification gave nucleated cell count estimates. Sequencing used immunoSEQ multiplex PCR; TCRdb keeps in-frame clones, though not all of them. V and J calls plus clone size are reproduced from that table; the DNA served to infer D and trimming. The sample includes 140,000 to 150,000 clones, approximately 88% of them seen just once. With V trimmed by 3 bases and J by 0 bases, 5 bases remained unmatched. This CDR3 contains 18 residues. The V gene's germline CDR1 is SGHAT and CDR2 FQNNGV. Sequencing used peripheral blood. The TCR originated in a woman between 45 and 60 years old with acute or convalescent COVID-19. The J gene is TRBJ2-1, the V gene TRBV11-2; TRBD2 matches 13 bases. The CDR3 DNA follows: TGTGCCAGCAGCTTTGGACTAGCGGGAGAGATCTCCTACAATGAGCAGTTCTTC. It encodes CASSFGLAGEISYNEQFF.